This passage covers 21 T cell receptor beta chains from one sample sequenced in a study of cytomegalovirus exposure and HLA in healthy donors. Sequenced by immunoSEQ multiplex PCR; TCRdb stores in-frame clones only, minus some. The sample holds roughly 86,000 clones, 96% seen once. The sample consisted of PBMCs. Receptor source: a man aged 18 to 35 in good health and CMV-seropositive.

This chain connects TRBV27 to TRBJ2-7; D not certain. Trimming took off 5 bases at V and 6 bases at J, with 11 bases between the two ends. The CDR3 spans 12 residues. The germline gives CDR1 MNHEY, CDR2 SMNVEV (reference sequence). For the CDR3, the DNA is TGTGCCAGCAGTCGAGTAGAGAGCGAGCAGTACTTC. Amino acid sequence: CASSRVESEQYF.

The rearrangement joins TRBV10-3 to TRBJ1-3, with D possibly being TRBD1 (5 bases). Germline V lookup: CDR1 ENHRY, CDR2 SYGVKD. The CDR3 is 18 residues long. V lost 4 bases and J lost 0, with 19 bases in between. The CDR3 region is CAISAGKGRADSGNTIYF. CDR3 DNA sequence: TGTGCCATCAGTGCAGGGAAGGGTAGGGCCGACTCTGGAAACACCATATATTTT.

The V gene is TRBV29-1, the J gene TRBJ1-2, with a weak D call TRBD1 (6 bases). V was cut by 5 bases and J by 5 bases, with 15 bases left in between. Germline V gene data show CDR1 as SQVTM and CDR2 as ANQGSEA. The CDR3 consists of 13 residues. The CDR3 DNA sequence: TGCAGCGTTAACGGGGCAGGGGAGTATGGCTACACCTTC. Its translation is CSVNGAGEYGYTF.

The chain uses TRBV5-1 and TRBJ1-1; no firm D call. The CDR3 length is 15 residues. V was cut by 4 bases and J by 11 bases, with 24 bases left in between. The germline V gene encodes CDR1 SGHRS and CDR2 YFSETQ. Written as DNA, the CDR3 is TGCGCCAGCAGCCGCGAGTACCAGGTAGGCACAGACGCTTTCTTT. This gives the protein CASSREYQVGTDAFF.

In DNA, the CDR3 is TGCGCCAGCAGCCTACGGACTAGCAGTGCCCACGAGCAGTACTTC. Translated: CASSLRTSSAHEQYF. The V and J genes are TRBV5-1 and TRBJ2-7; 8 nucleotides match TRBD2. Germline V gives CDR1 SGHRS, CDR2 YFSETQ. The CDR3 is made up of 15 amino acids. Unmatched junction bases numbered 11, after V lost 4 bases and J lost 5 bases. Full variable domain (remainder filled in from reference TRBV5-1 and TRBJ2-7): KAGVTQTPRYLIKTRGQQVTLSCSPISGHRSVSWYQQTPGQGLQFLFEYFSETQRNKGNFPGRFSGRQFSNSRSEMNVSTLELGDSALYLCASSLRTSSAHEQYFGPGTRLTVT.

The rearrangement links TRBV5-1 to TRBJ1-1; weak D call: TRBD1 (6 bases). V lost 0 bases and J 0 bases, leaving 15 bases between the germline ends. Germline CDR1 SGHRS, CDR2 YFSETQ. This CDR3 region has 17 residues. The CDR3 loop reads CASSLGGGDSMNTEAFF. The CDR3 DNA sequence: TGCGCCAGCAGCTTGGGAGGGGGGGACTCCATGAACACTGAAGCTTTCTTT.

The chain has TRBV14 and TRBJ1-2, with TRBD1 matching 7 bases. Per the germline V gene, CDR1 is SGHDN and CDR2 is FVKESK. Trimming at V came to 7 bases and at J to 1 base, leaving 3 bases not matched to a gene. The CDR3 spans 13 residues. CDR3 loop: CASTNRGNYGYTF. As DNA, the CDR3 is TGTGCCAGCACCAACAGGGGTAACTATGGCTACACCTTC. The entire variable domain, with the rest obtained from reference TRBV14 and TRBJ1-2, is as follows: EAGVTQFPSHSVIEKGQTVTLRCDPISGHDNLYWYRRVMGKEIKFLLHFVKESKQDESGMPNNRFLAERTGGTYSTLKVQPAELEDSGVYFCASTNRGNYGYTFGSGTRLTVV.

This clone showed up just once. J is TRBJ2-7 and V is TRBV5-5; the D gene is possibly TRBD2 (6 bases). This CDR3 contains 16 residues. V gave up 5 bases and J gave up 3 bases, with 21 bases separating them. Germline CDR1 and CDR2: SGHKS and YYEKEE (reference sequence). The CDR3 loop reads CASRLRDRDFGYEQYF. CDR3 coding DNA: TGTGCCAGCAGACTTCGAGACCGGGACTTCGGCTACGAGCAGTACTTC.

This sequence joins TRBV6-5 and TRBJ2-7; 10 nucleotides line up with TRBD2. The CDR3 loop spans 15 amino acids. CDR1 and CDR2 (germline): MNHEY, SVGAGI. V lost 4 bases, J lost 2 bases, and 5 bases stayed unmatched. The CDR3 DNA follows: TGTGCCAGCAGTTCCGGACTAGCGGACCCCTACGAGCAGTACTTC. The encoded protein is CASSSGLADPYEQYF.

The chain combines TRBV29-1 with TRBJ1-5, with D tentatively TRBD1 (5 bases). Germline loops: CDR1 SQVTM, CDR2 ANQGSEA. The CDR3 sequence is 14 residues long. Between the trimmed V and J ends, which lost 6 bases and 6 bases, there was a span of 18 bases. The CDR3 DNA reads as TGCAGCGTCGGTGACACAGGTTTGAGTCAGCCCCAGCATTTT. It specifies CSVGDTGLSQPQHF.

CDR3 region: CASSYEIYRGYGYTF. Here the CDR3 DNA reads TGTGCCAGCAGTTACGAGATCTACAGGGGCTATGGCTACACCTTC. The chain uses TRBV6-6 and TRBJ1-2, with 7 bases lining up with TRBD1. Germline loops: CDR1 MNHNY, CDR2 SVGAGI (reference sequence). This CDR3 is built from 15 residues. The ends lost 2 bases at V and 4 bases at J; junction bases unmatched: 7.

This sequence joins TRBV25-1 and TRBJ2-1; the match to TRBD2 covers 9 bases. V gave up 4 bases and J gave up 8 bases; unmatched junction bases: 6. Per the germline V gene, CDR1 is MGHDK and CDR2 is SYGVNS. The CDR3 extends over 14 amino acids. The CDR3 DNA follows: TGTGCCAGCAGTGGGCTAGCGGGAAGGTATGAGCAGTTCTTC. Encoded protein: CASSGLAGRYEQFF. Using reference TRBV25-1 and TRBJ2-1 for the parts outside the CDR3, the full variable domain is EADIYQTPRYLVIGTGKKITLECSQTMGHDKMYWYQQDPGMELHLIHYSYGVNSTEKGDLSSESTVSRIRTEHFPLTLESARPSHTSQYLCASSGLAGRYEQFFGPGTRLTVL.

The V and J genes are TRBV5-4 and TRBJ1-1; weak D call: TRBD1 (6 bases). V gave up 5 bases and J gave up 0 bases, with 14 bases separating them. This CDR3 contains 15 residues. Germline CDR1 SGHNT, CDR2 YYREEE (reference sequence). Written as DNA, the CDR3 is TGTGCCAGCAGTAGGTGGGGGCAGATGAACACTGAAGCTTTCTTT. Protein sequence: CASSRWGQMNTEAFF.

This clone occurred once. For the CDR3, the DNA is TGCGCCAGCAGTGAGCCCTTATCATTTGATACAAAAATATATAGCAATCAGCCCCAGCATTTT. As protein: CASSEPLSFDTKIYSNQPQHF. The rearrangement uses TRBV10-1 and TRBJ1-5, with no clear D. Between the trimmed V and J ends, which lost 2 bases and 0 bases, there was a span of 26 bases. Germline assignment: CDR1 WNHNN and CDR2 SYGVQD (reference sequence). This CDR3 has 21 residues.

The chain has TRBV9 and TRBJ1-2; 11 positions match TRBD1. With 6 bases clipped from V and 2 bases from J, the junction kept 6 bases outside the gene matches. CDR1 and CDR2 (germline): SGDLS, YYNGEE. CDR3 length: 15 amino acids. CDR3 amino acids: CASTRGQGANYGYTF. The CDR3, as DNA: TGTGCCAGCACCCGAGGACAGGGGGCAAACTATGGCTACACCTTC.

The chain couples TRBV27 to TRBJ2-6, with a tentative D call TRBD1 (6 bases). This CDR3 region has 17 residues. CDR1 is MNHEY and CDR2 is SMNVEV in the germline V gene (reference sequence). Trimming cost V 2 bases and J 4 bases, with 15 bases left between them. The CDR3 DNA sequence: TGTGCCAGCAGTTTAGGTGGGGGCCCTGCCGGGGCCAACGTCCTGACTTTC. Translated: CASSLGGGPAGANVLTF.

A note on this clone: One end of the junction fails to match germline, which may point to a read error. Additional DNA sequences in this sample encode the identical CDR3. CDR3: CASSDRVGLDEQFF. DNA of the CDR3: TGTGCCAGCAGTGACAGGGTTGGTTTGGATGAGCAATTCTTC. The chain carries TRBV6-1 and TRBJ2-1; TRBD1 is a possible D gene (5 bases). The germline V gene encodes CDR1 MNHNS and CDR2 SASEGT. The CDR3 has 14 residues.

This clone appeared once. This chain connects TRBV28 to TRBJ2-7, with 11 bases matching TRBD2. The CDR3 loop spans 15 amino acids. With V trimmed by 5 bases and J by 2 bases, 5 bases remained unmatched. CDR1 is MDHEN and CDR2 is SYDVKM in the germline V gene. CDR3 protein: CASSHTSGGAYEQYF. CDR3 in DNA: TGTGCCAGCAGTCATACTAGCGGGGGAGCCTACGAGCAGTACTTC.

This chain uses TRBV4-1 with TRBJ2-7; D is unresolved. V was trimmed by 0 bases and J by 0 bases, leaving 9 bases between them. This CDR3 has 15 residues. Germline assignment: CDR1 MGHRA and CDR2 YSYEKL. The DNA for the CDR3 is TGCGCCAGCAGCCAAGAGGTCTTGAGCTCCTACGAGCAGTACTTC. It translates to CASSQEVLSSYEQYF.

The sample holds one count of this clone. The CDR3 region has the DNA TGTGCCAGCAGTGAGAGTAATGAGCAGTTCTTC. This translates into CASSESNEQFF. The V and J genes are TRBV2 and TRBJ2-1; D is uncertain. Germline V gene sequence: CDR1 SNHLY, CDR2 FYNNEI. V lost 3 bases to trimming and J lost 7 bases, with 4 bases between them. The CDR3 spans 11 residues.

This rearrangement joins TRBV6-1 to TRBJ2-7; D possibly corresponds to TRBD2 (6 bases). Trimming took off 0 bases at V and 4 bases at J, with 7 bases between the two ends. Germline V gene sequence: CDR1 MNHNS, CDR2 SASEGT. The CDR3 spans 13 residues. CDR3 DNA sequence: TGTGCCAGCAGTGAAGCGCGGGGTTACGAGCAGTACTTC. It codes for CASSEARGYEQYF.